The clone carrying this TCR beta chain was observed a few times. The target antigen is unknown. Using its own MiXCR run on the 5' RACE reads, TCRdb lists one record per CDR3 protein. The sample has 470,000 or so distinct CDR3 sequences, 25% seen once; the top ten hold roughly an eighth. This entry belongs to a study of T-cell memory formation after mild COVID-19. Study results and limitations: Detection of some responders pre-infection suggested pre-existing cross-reactive memory T cells participated.

The CDR3 runs to 14 residues. V lost 4 bases and J lost 4, with 13 bases in between. Per the germline V gene, CDR1 is SEHNR and CDR2 is FQNEAQ (reference sequence). This receptor was obtained from an adult woman who had mild COVID-19 (a few samples of this study predate the infection). Cell type and time point are not known. Sequenced: PBMCs or a T cell subset sorted from them (not recorded which). V gene TRBV7-9 combines with J gene TRBJ1-1, with D hard to call. The CDR3 coding sequence is TGTGCCAGCAGCTCCAGGAGGGATGGCACTGAAGCTTTCTTT. Amino acid sequence: CASSSRRDGTEAFF.